What follows is one TCR beta chain and its context. This entry belongs to a study of control samples from healthy donors and cancer patients. Trimming pared 5 bases from V and 11 bases from J, leaving 21 bases between. Germline values: CDR1 SEHNR, CDR2 FQNEAQ (reference sequence). This CDR3 is built from 14 residues. TCRdb's table, derived via immunoSEQ multiplex PCR, lists solely in-frame clones and lacks some. The sample includes roughly 370,000 clones, 80% to 95% of them seen just once. This receptor was identified in a middle-aged man with head and neck cancer. Material: PBMCs. The gene calls are TRBV7-9 and TRBJ1-2; the D gene is possibly TRBD1 (5 bases). In DNA form, the CDR3 reads TGTGCCAGCAGCCCAAATCCCTCGACAGTCTTTTACACCTTC. Translated, it gives CASSPNPSTVFYTF.